The entry below gives a single T cell receptor beta chain sequence along with its context. This entry belongs to a study of blood T cell repertoires in COVID-19. Whole-study context: PBMCs, B-cell-depleted T cells, or T cells provided the cDNA or gDNA that made up the material.

Assignments of participants to cohorts depended upon their own reported clinical history. Original processing methods: Amplification of reference gene primers provided the estimated nucleated cell counts. Sequencing was performed with immunoSEQ multiplex PCR; in TCRdb, only in-frame clones are kept and a portion is missing. The V and J calls and clone size are taken from that table; D and trimming were inferred from the DNA. The repertoire has around 420,000 clones, 88% of them found once; the top ten carry approximately 2%. This TCR was recovered from a woman aged 40 to 49 with acute COVID-19. Sample: PBMCs or T cells enriched from blood (not recorded which).

The CDR3 sequence is CASSSIGGDEQYF. The DNA of the CDR3 is TGTGCCAGCAGCTCCATTGGGGGCGACGAGCAGTACTTC. The chain combines TRBV13 with TRBJ2-7; possibly TRBD1 for D (6 bases). The CDR3 sequence is 13 residues long. Deletions cut 4 bases from V and 5 bases from J, with 12 bases between. The V gene's germline CDR1 is PRHDT and CDR2 FYEKMQ (reference sequence).